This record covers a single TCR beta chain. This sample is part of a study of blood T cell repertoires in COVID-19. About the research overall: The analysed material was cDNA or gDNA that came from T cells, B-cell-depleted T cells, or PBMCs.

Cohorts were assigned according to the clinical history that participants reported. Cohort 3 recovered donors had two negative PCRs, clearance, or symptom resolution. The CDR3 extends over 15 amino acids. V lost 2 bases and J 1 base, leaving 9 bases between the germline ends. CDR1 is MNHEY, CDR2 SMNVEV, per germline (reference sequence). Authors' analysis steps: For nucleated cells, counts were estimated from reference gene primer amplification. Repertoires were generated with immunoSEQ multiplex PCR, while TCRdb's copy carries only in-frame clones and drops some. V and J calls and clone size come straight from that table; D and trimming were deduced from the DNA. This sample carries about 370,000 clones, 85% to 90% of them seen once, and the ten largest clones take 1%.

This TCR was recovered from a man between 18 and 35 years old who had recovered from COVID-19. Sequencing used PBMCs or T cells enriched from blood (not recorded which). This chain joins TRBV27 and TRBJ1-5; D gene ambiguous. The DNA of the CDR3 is TGTGCCAGCAGTTTAAGAGGTACAAGCAATCAGCCCCAGCATTTT. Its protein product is CASSLRGTSNQPQHF.